One sample yielded the 12 T cell receptor beta chains listed below, sequenced in a study of blood T cells in healthy people across ages. A second PCR of 7 to 11 cycles used a sample-barcoded 5' primer and a J-beta primer mix. TCRdb reanalysed the 5' RACE reads using MiXCR and keeps one entry per CDR3 protein. Of fewer than 800,000 distinct CDR3 sequences in the sample, less than 40% were seen once. Sequencing input: blood. These receptors all stem from a woman aged 80 or over in good health.

Notes on this clonotype: A read error is possible here, since a much larger clone lies one base away. This rearrangement joins TRBV20-1 to TRBJ2-5, with a tentative D call TRBD2 (5 bases). V lost 7 bases and J lost 1, with 16 bases in between. From germline, CDR1 is DFQATT and CDR2 SNEGSKA (reference sequence). The CDR3 extends over 14 amino acids. In DNA, the CDR3 is TGCAGTGTCCTAGATTGGGGAGCCCAAGAGACCCAGTACTTC. This gives the protein CSVLDWGAQETQYF.

Of note for this clonotype: Just one base apart from a much larger clone, this may be a read error. The chain recombines TRBV6-1 with TRBJ2-1; 7 nucleotides match TRBD1. Germline lookup yields CDR1 MNHNS and CDR2 SASEGT. The CDR3 consists of 15 residues. Trimming removed 6 bases from V and 2 bases from J; junction bases left unmatched: 7. In DNA, the CDR3 is TGTGCCAGCAGAGCAGGGGGTAGCCCCTACAATGAGCAGTTCTTC. Translated: CASRAGGSPYNEQFF.

Worth noting for this clonotype: The germline gene is not matched at one end of the junction; a read error may be the cause. This rearrangement joins TRBV7-7 to TRBJ2-1, with TRBD1 identical over 10 bases. Germline loops: CDR1 SSHAT, CDR2 FNYEAQ (reference sequence). The CDR3 has 15 amino acids. The chain's CDR3 is CASSSGTGALNEQFF. Here the CDR3 DNA reads TGTGCTAGCAGCTCCGGGACAGGGGCTTTAAATGAGCAGTTCTTC.

This clonotype has at least ten counts. CDR3 protein: CASRTGNNSPLHF. The CDR3, as DNA: TGCGCCAGCAGGACAGGCAACAATTCACCCCTCCACTTT. The chain recombines TRBV5-1 with TRBJ1-6; TRBD1 might be the D (6 bases). CDR1 SGHRS and CDR2 YFSETQ come from the germline V gene. The V gene lost 5 bases and the J gene lost 7 bases, with 10 bases spanning the gap. CDR3 length equals 13 residues.

The chain is built from TRBV3-1 and TRBJ1-1; 7 bases line up with TRBD1. The CDR3 is 17 residues long. Germline V CDR1 and CDR2: LGHDT, YNNKEL (reference sequence). V lost 1 base, J lost 0 bases, and 8 bases stayed unmatched. The CDR3 spells CASSQVRTGFLNTEAFF. CDR3 nucleotide sequence: TGTGCCAGCAGCCAAGTAAGGACAGGTTTTCTGAACACTGAAGCTTTCTTT.

This clonotype turned up a few times. The V gene is TRBV7-9, the J gene TRBJ2-3; D is uncertain. This CDR3 spans 16 amino acids. Germline loops: CDR1 SEHNR, CDR2 FQNEAQ (reference sequence). V was clipped by 5 bases and J by 7 bases, with 22 bases between them. This CDR3 is CASSLSRAPRGNTQYF. CDR3 DNA: TGTGCCAGCAGCCTATCTCGGGCCCCGCGTGGGAATACGCAGTATTTT.

This clonotype was seen repeatedly, ten times or more. This sequence joins TRBV28 and TRBJ2-1; a weak D match, TRBD1 (5 bases). The germline gives CDR1 MDHEN, CDR2 SYDVKM. The ends were cut back, 2 bases at V and 4 bases at J, with 18 bases in the middle. This CDR3 region has 17 residues. CDR3 amino acids: CASSLTVFRELYNEQFF. As DNA, the CDR3 is TGTGCCAGCAGTTTAACGGTTTTCAGGGAATTGTACAATGAGCAGTTCTTC.

Turning to this clonotype: This sequence may be a read error, since a much larger clone differs from it by one base. This chain joins TRBV28 and TRBJ2-5; 7 nucleotides match TRBD1. The J segment lost 11 bases and the V segment lost 4 bases, leaving 13 bases of the junction unmatched. CDR3 size: 14 residues. CDR1 MDHEN and CDR2 SYDVKM come from the germline V gene. The CDR3 DNA sequence: TGTGCCAGCAGTTCCAGGGGTCAGGGGGTAAAGCAGTACTTC. Protein: CASSSRGQGVKQYF.

This clonotype was observed many times. The chain uses TRBV11-3 and TRBJ2-1, with 9 bases fitting TRBD1. Germline V gene sequence: CDR1 SGHNT, CDR2 YENEEA. CDR3 length: 15 residues. Unmatched junction bases numbered 9, after V lost 5 bases and J lost 7 bases. The CDR3 DNA follows: TGTGCCAGCAGCCCTCCGGGACAGGGTCATAATGAGCAGTTCTTC. Translating it yields CASSPPGQGHNEQFF.

This clonotype was counted ten times or more. The chain joins TRBV27 to TRBJ1-2; TRBD1 matches 9 bases. Germline values: CDR1 MNHEY, CDR2 SMNVEV (reference sequence). The CDR3 is made up of 16 amino acids. V gave up 4 bases and J gave up 6 bases; unmatched junction bases: 12. Written as DNA, the CDR3 is TGTGCCAGCAGTTCCCCCTGGACAGGGGAGGTAAATGGCTACACCTTC. It translates to CASSSPWTGEVNGYTF.

The sample holds many counts of this clonotype. This chain connects TRBV29-1 to TRBJ1-1; D not certain. In germline, CDR1 is SQVTM, CDR2 ANQGSEA. Trimming took off 7 bases at V and 1 base at J, with 13 bases between the two ends. There are 13 residues in the CDR3. Here the CDR3 reads CSATTQWNTEAFF. The CDR3 bases are TGCAGCGCTACGACACAATGGAACACTGAAGCTTTCTTT.

V and J are TRBV11-2 and TRBJ2-5; 7 bases fit TRBD1. There are 15 residues in the CDR3. Germline CDR1 reads SGHAT; CDR2 reads FQNNGV. V dropped 0 bases and J dropped 4; count of bases not matched to a gene: 5. The CDR3 spells CASSLDGAGGETQYF. The CDR3 DNA is TGTGCCAGCAGCTTAGACGGGGCAGGGGGAGAGACCCAGTACTTC. The full variable domain, with the rest looked up from reference TRBV11-2 and TRBJ2-5, is EAGVAQSPRYKIIEKRQSVAFWCNPISGHATLYWYQQILGQGPKLLIQFQNNGVVDDSQLPKDRFSAERLKGVDSTLKIQPAKLEDSAVYLCASSLDGAGGETQYFGPGTRLLVL.